One sample yielded the 29 T cell receptor beta chains listed below, sequenced in a study of shared clonotypes between healthy human individuals. Assay: immunoSEQ multiplex PCR; the TCRdb copy retains only in-frame clones and omits some. The table has about 640,000 clones, roughly 70% seen once; the top ten hold 1.8%. The sequencing sample was made of memory CD4+ T cells sorted from blood. Subset in this sample: CD45RA-negative fraction. The receptors were gathered from a woman between 25 and 40 years old in good health.

This clone was picked up a small number of times. V usage is TRBV7-3 and J usage is TRBJ2-1; D is possibly TRBD2 (5 bases). This CDR3 region has 13 residues. Per germline, CDR1 SGHTA and CDR2 FQGTGA. Trimming pared 4 bases from V and 7 bases from J, leaving 11 bases between. CDR3 loop: CASSWGVRNEQFF. The DNA for the CDR3 is TGTGCCAGCAGCTGGGGAGTTAGGAATGAGCAGTTCTTC.

This chain uses TRBV28 with TRBJ2-1; the D gene is possibly TRBD2 (5 bases). Trimming cost V 7 bases and J 2 bases, with 15 bases left between them. Germline V CDR1 and CDR2: MDHEN, SYDVKM. The CDR3 runs to 15 residues. CDR3 sequence: CASIGGEGAYNEQFF. The CDR3 DNA reads TGTGCCAGCATTGGTGGAGAGGGCGCCTACAATGAGCAGTTCTTC. Looking up the rest from reference TRBV28 and TRBJ2-1 gives the full variable domain: DVKVTQSSRYLVKRTGEKVFLECVQDMDHENMFWYRQDPGLGLRLIYFSYDVKMKEKGDIPEGYSVSREKKERFSLILESASTNQTSMYLCASIGGEGAYNEQFFGPGTRLTVL.

This clone has only one observation. J is TRBJ2-1 and V is TRBV30; D gene unclear. Germline values: CDR1 GTSNPN, CDR2 SVGIG (reference sequence). The CDR3 runs to 15 residues. Trimming shortened V by 0 bases and J by 5 bases, and 14 bases separated the two germline ends. The CDR3 spells CAWSVARAYNNEQFF. CDR3 coding DNA: TGTGCCTGGAGTGTAGCCCGGGCCTACAACAATGAGCAGTTCTTC.

This clone showed up many times. This chain joins TRBV30 and TRBJ2-5; TRBD1 aligns across 7 bases. V lost 4 bases, J lost 5 bases, and 4 bases stayed unmatched. The CDR3 loop spans 12 amino acids. CDR1 is GTSNPN, CDR2 SVGIG, per germline (reference sequence). The DNA for the CDR3 is TGTGCCTGGAAGGACAGGTTCGAGACCCAGTACTTC. Translated: CAWKDRFETQYF.

The J gene is TRBJ2-1, the V gene TRBV4-1; unclear D gene. This CDR3 contains 15 residues. The V gene's germline CDR1 is MGHRA and CDR2 YSYEKL. V was clipped by 4 bases and J by 5 bases, with 15 bases between them. CDR3 region: CASSRYGTADNEQFF. The CDR3 DNA is TGCGCCAGCAGCCGCTACGGTACGGCGGACAATGAGCAGTTCTTC.

The rearrangement joins TRBV25-1 to TRBJ2-7; D remains ambiguous. Trimming removed 3 bases from V and 3 bases from J, with 15 bases in between. The CDR3 sequence is 15 residues long. Per the germline V gene, CDR1 is MGHDK and CDR2 is SYGVNS. CDR3 sequence reads: CASSDWVRTGYEQYF. For the CDR3, the DNA is TGTGCCAGCAGTGATTGGGTGAGGACGGGCTACGAGCAGTACTTC.

The chain combines TRBV4-1 with TRBJ1-2; D uncertain. Trimming removed 0 bases at V and 4 bases at J, with 6 bases between. Germline CDR1 reads MGHRA; CDR2 reads YSYEKL. CDR3 length: 13 amino acids. As DNA, the CDR3 is TGCGCCAGCAGCCAAGAAACCTTCTATGGCTACACCTTC. This codes for CASSQETFYGYTF.

This clone was detected a few times. The V gene is TRBV4-2, the J gene TRBJ1-4; TRBD1 aligns across 8 bases. CDR3 size: 16 residues. The V segment lost 1 base and the J segment 10 bases; nucleotides outside the gene matches: 11. Germline V CDR1 and CDR2: LGHNA, YNFKEQ. The CDR3 here is CASSQATGTGTGKLFF. For the CDR3, the DNA is TGTGCCAGCAGCCAAGCGACCGGGACAGGCACGGGAAAACTGTTTTTT.

The table lists this clone with a few counts. The gene calls are TRBV5-5 and TRBJ2-7, with D unresolved. Between the trimmed V and J ends, which lost 0 bases and 2 bases, there was a span of 9 bases. The germline CDR1 and CDR2 sequences are SGHKS and YYEKEE (reference sequence). This CDR3 spans 14 amino acids. This CDR3 reads CASSLGGKPYEQYF. CDR3 bases: TGTGCCAGCAGCTTGGGCGGAAAACCCTACGAGCAGTACTTC.

The chain has TRBV11-2 and TRBJ2-2, with D perhaps matching TRBD2 (6 bases). Germline V CDR1 and CDR2: SGHAT, FQNNGV. The V gene lost 2 bases and the J gene lost 8 bases, with 18 bases spanning the gap. This CDR3 contains 16 residues. The CDR3 here is CASSLWAGQDKGELFF. CDR3 coding DNA: TGTGCCAGCAGCTTATGGGCGGGGCAGGACAAAGGGGAGCTGTTTTTT.

The chain carries TRBV27 and TRBJ2-2; 10 bases fit TRBD2. Germline assignment: CDR1 MNHEY and CDR2 SMNVEV (reference sequence). The CDR3 spans 14 residues. V lost 10 bases and J lost 5; bases outside the gene matches: 7. CDR3 protein: CATRLAGGTGELFF. The CDR3 DNA reads as TGTGCCACCCGACTAGCGGGTGGGACCGGGGAGCTGTTTTTT.

This clone was recorded many times. The V and J genes are TRBV28 and TRBJ1-4; TRBD1 matches at 9 bases. With 4 bases clipped from V and 4 bases from J, the junction kept 4 bases outside the gene matches. The CDR3 runs to 15 residues. Germline loops: CDR1 MDHEN, CDR2 SYDVKM. CDR3 bases: TGTGCCAGCAGTTATCCGGGACAGGGTAATGAAAAACTGTTTTTT. Translating it yields CASSYPGQGNEKLFF. Full variable domain (rest looked up from reference TRBV28 and TRBJ1-4): DVKVTQSSRYLVKRTGEKVFLECVQDMDHENMFWYRQDPGLGLRLIYFSYDVKMKEKGDIPEGYSVSREKKERFSLILESASTNQTSMYLCASSYPGQGNEKLFFGSGTQLSVL.

The gene calls are TRBV27 and TRBJ1-5; D not resolved. Trimming stripped 2 bases from V and 4 bases from J, with 9 bases between. This CDR3 region has 14 residues. The germline gives CDR1 MNHEY, CDR2 SMNVEV (reference sequence). The CDR3 reads CASSLRAINQPQHF. Written as DNA, the CDR3 is TGTGCCAGCAGTTTAAGGGCTATAAATCAGCCCCAGCATTTT.

As to this clone: The same CDR3 is also encoded by other DNA sequences in this sample. The rearrangement uses TRBV19 and TRBJ1-5, with no clear D. The CDR3 covers 12 residues. CDR1 and CDR2 from the germline V gene are LNHDA and SQIVND (reference sequence). Trimming removed 1 base from V and 4 bases from J, with 2 bases in between. The CDR3 nucleotides read TGTGCCAGTAGTATAGCTAATCAGCCCCAGCATTTT. It yields the protein CASSIANQPQHF.

V is TRBV6-1 and J is TRBJ2-7; the D gene could be TRBD1 or TRBD2 (5 bases each). V lost 8 bases to trimming and J lost 0 bases, with 14 bases between them. The germline V gene has CDR1 MNHNS and CDR2 SASEGT. CDR3 length equals 14 residues. CDR3 sequence: CASGRDGYSYEQYF. In nucleotides, the CDR3 is TGTGCCAGCGGCCGGGACGGTTACTCCTACGAGCAGTACTTC.

The V and J genes are TRBV27 and TRBJ1-1; D is uncertain. V was cut by 2 bases and J by 6 bases, with 10 bases left in between. Germline CDR1 is MNHEY and CDR2 is SMNVEV (reference sequence). This CDR3 spans 13 amino acids. Here the CDR3 DNA reads TGTGCCAGCAGTTTAACGGGTCTCTCTGAAGCTTTCTTT. Amino acids: CASSLTGLSEAFF.

A few counts support this clone. The chain combines TRBV28 with TRBJ1-5; D uncertain. Germline V gene data show CDR1 as MDHEN and CDR2 as SYDVKM. Trimming shortened V by 6 bases and J by 4 bases, and 10 bases separated the two germline ends. This CDR3 has 13 residues. The CDR3 region is CASSRSWNQPQHF. The CDR3 DNA is TGTGCCAGCAGCCGGAGTTGGAATCAGCCCCAGCATTTT.

The CDR3 DNA sequence: TGTGCCAGCTCACCCCGACCGGTAGAGGCCTACGAGCAGTACTTC. Amino acid sequence: CASSPRPVEAYEQYF. This chain links TRBV18 with TRBJ2-7, with D hard to call. Looked up from germline, CDR1 is KGHSH and CDR2 is LQKENI. Trimming removed 3 bases at V and 2 bases at J, with 14 bases between. The length of the CDR3 is 15 residues. Filled out from reference TRBV18 and TRBJ2-7, the complete variable domain reads NAGVMQNPRHLVRRRGQEARLRCSPMKGHSHVYWYRQLPEEGLKFMVYLQKENIIDESGMPKERFSAEFPKEGPSILRIQQVVRGDSAAYFCASSPRPVEAYEQYFGPGTRLTVT.

The rearrangement joins TRBV11-2 to TRBJ1-1; the D is unclear. The length of the CDR3 is 13 residues. V lost 3 bases, J lost 0 bases, and 5 bases lay in between. Germline V gives CDR1 SGHAT, CDR2 FQNNGV. As DNA, the CDR3 is TGTGCCAGCAGCTTGGGCGTGAACACTGAAGCTTTCTTT. Translating gives CASSLGVNTEAFF.

The chain couples TRBV18 to TRBJ2-1; D possibly corresponds to TRBD2 (10 bases). V lost 3 bases and J 4 bases, leaving 28 bases between the germline ends. Looked up from germline, CDR1 is KGHSH and CDR2 is LQKENI. The CDR3 runs to 20 residues. CDR3 sequence reads: CASSPLPGQGPSGRYNEQFF. The CDR3 coding sequence is TGTGCCAGCTCACCTTTACCGGGACAGGGTCCTAGCGGGAGATACAATGAGCAGTTCTTC.

Of note for this clone: This same CDR3 is encoded by further DNA sequences in the sample. The rearrangement links TRBV19 to TRBJ1-5; TRBD1 is a possible D gene (6 bases). Per germline, CDR1 LNHDA and CDR2 SQIVND (reference sequence). Trimming stripped 6 bases from V and 3 bases from J, with 9 bases between. The CDR3 is made up of 13 amino acids. The CDR3 reads CASSRTVNQPQHF. CDR3 coding DNA: TGTGCCAGTAGCCGGACAGTCAATCAGCCCCAGCATTTT. The full variable domain, with the rest looked up from reference TRBV19 and TRBJ1-5, is DGGITQSPKYLFRKEGQNVTLSCEQNLNHDAMYWYRQDPGQGLRLIYYSQIVNDFQKGDIAEGYSVSREKKESFPLTVTSAQKNPTAFYLCASSRTVNQPQHFGDGTRLSIL.

The chain has TRBV6-1 and TRBJ1-5; D gene uncertain. The V gene's germline CDR1 is MNHNS and CDR2 SASEGT. V shed 4 bases and J shed 2 bases, with 9 bases lying between them. The CDR3 contains 14 residues. The CDR3 region is CASSAASGNQPQHF. The DNA for the CDR3 is TGTGCCAGCAGTGCTGCTAGCGGCAATCAGCCCCAGCATTTT.

This chain connects TRBV4-1 to TRBJ1-2; 7 nucleotides match TRBD1. V was clipped by 3 bases and J by 2 bases; unmatched bases: 6. The CDR3 loop spans 15 amino acids. Germline lookup yields CDR1 MGHRA and CDR2 YSYEKL. The CDR3 bases are TGCGCCAGCAGCCATTATGGACAGGCGAACTATGGCTACACCTTC. Translation gives CASSHYGQANYGYTF.

The J gene is TRBJ2-3, the V gene TRBV9; TRBD2 matches 7 bases. CDR1 SGDLS and CDR2 YYNGEE come from the germline V gene. The CDR3 runs to 14 residues. V lost 4 bases to trimming and J lost 3 bases; unmatched junction nucleotides: 5. The CDR3 protein is CASSRGDRTDTQYF. The CDR3 DNA reads as TGTGCCAGCAGCCGGGGGGACCGAACAGATACGCAGTATTTT.

The genes are TRBV19 and TRBJ2-7; D uncertain. V lost 7 bases and J 2 bases, leaving 18 bases between the germline ends. There are 15 residues in the CDR3. Germline V gives CDR1 LNHDA, CDR2 SQIVND (reference sequence). CDR3 DNA sequence: TGTGCCAGTACCATGACCCACAGACAAGCCTACGAGCAGTACTTC. This encodes CASTMTHRQAYEQYF.

This rearrangement joins TRBV7-2 to TRBJ1-3; 10 nucleotides match TRBD1. CDR3 length: 15 residues. V dropped 5 bases and J dropped 7; count of bases not matched to a gene: 8. Germline V gene data show CDR1 as SGHTA and CDR2 as FQGNSA. In nucleotides, the CDR3 is TGTGCCAGCAGCAAATCCGGGACAGGGGTGAACACCATATATTTT. Translated, it gives CASSKSGTGVNTIYF.

This chain uses TRBV19 with TRBJ2-1; TRBD1 might be the D (5 bases). This CDR3 comprises 11 residues. The V and J ends lost 8 bases and 4 bases respectively, with 6 bases between them. Germline-derived CDR1 and CDR2 are LNHDA and SQIVND (reference sequence). CDR3 in amino acids: CASAGYNEQFF. In DNA, the CDR3 is TGTGCCAGTGCAGGGTACAATGAGCAGTTCTTC.

This rearrangement joins TRBV4-1 to TRBJ2-2; D is unresolved. Germline V gene lookup returns CDR1 MGHRA and CDR2 YSYEKL. V lost 2 bases and J 4 bases, leaving 17 bases between the germline ends. The CDR3 runs 17 residues. The CDR3 region is CASSQTPGRTLTGELFF. CDR3 nucleotides: TGCGCCAGCAGCCAAACCCCCGGACGAACACTCACCGGGGAGCTGTTTTTT.

The V and J genes are TRBV28 and TRBJ1-5; TRBD1 might be the D (5 bases). Germline V gene data show CDR1 as MDHEN and CDR2 as SYDVKM. Deletions cut 2 bases from V and 7 bases from J, with 24 bases between. The CDR3 is 18 amino acids. DNA for the CDR3: TGTGCCAGCAGTTTAGTTTCGGACTGGGACCATACGGTCCAGCCCCAGCATTTT. Translated: CASSLVSDWDHTVQPQHF.